This TCR beta chain was sequenced for a study of OX40 agonist ivuxolimab in advanced cancers. Study details: Ivuxolimab, an agonistic anti-OX40 (CD134) antibody, was given to patients. Patient treatment consisted of intravenous ivuxolimab administration every 2 weeks at 0.01 to 10 mg/kg. Three patients got partial responses; one had hepatocellular carcinoma and two had cutaneous melanoma.

The CDR3 length is 15 residues. The assay was immunoSEQ multiplex PCR, and TCRdb's table has in-frame clones only and misses some. The sample has about 40,000 clones, around nine tenths seen once. Comment on this clone: Its matching antigen is unknown.

Whole-study findings and limits: CD8+ T cells averaged more expanded clones than CD4+.

The TCR was taken from an adult with an advanced solid tumor such as melanoma, head and neck, liver or kidney cancer. Specimen: CD4+ or CD8+ T cells sorted from blood, collected in a trial of the OX40 agonist ivuxolimab. V and J are TRBV21-1 and TRBJ2-5; TRBD2 was called by the table and not checked on the DNA. TRBV21-1 is a recognized pseudogene. CDR3 sequence reads: CASSNRDWGRETQYF. Here the CDR3 DNA reads TGTGCCAGCAGCAACCGGGACTGGGGTCGAGAGACCCAGTACTTC.